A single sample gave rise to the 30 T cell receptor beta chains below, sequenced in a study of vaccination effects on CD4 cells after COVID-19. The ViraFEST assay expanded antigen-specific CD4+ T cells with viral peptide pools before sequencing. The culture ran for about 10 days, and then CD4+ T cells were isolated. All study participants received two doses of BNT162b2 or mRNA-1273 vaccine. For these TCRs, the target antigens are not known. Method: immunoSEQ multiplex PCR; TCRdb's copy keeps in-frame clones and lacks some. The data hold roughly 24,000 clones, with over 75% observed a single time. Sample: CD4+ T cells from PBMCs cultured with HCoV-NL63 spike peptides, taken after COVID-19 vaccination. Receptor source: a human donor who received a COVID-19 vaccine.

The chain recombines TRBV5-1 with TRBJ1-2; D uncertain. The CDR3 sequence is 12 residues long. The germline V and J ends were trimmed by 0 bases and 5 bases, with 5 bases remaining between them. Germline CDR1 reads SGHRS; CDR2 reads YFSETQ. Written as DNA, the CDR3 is TGCGCCAGCAGCTTGGAAGGGTATGGCTACACCTTC. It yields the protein CASSLEGYGYTF.

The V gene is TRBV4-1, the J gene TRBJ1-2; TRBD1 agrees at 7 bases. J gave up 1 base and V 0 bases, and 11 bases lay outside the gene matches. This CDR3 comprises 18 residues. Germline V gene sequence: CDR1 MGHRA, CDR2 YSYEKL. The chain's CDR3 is CASSQEAGGGILNYGYTF. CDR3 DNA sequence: TGCGCCAGCAGCCAAGAAGCAGGGGGAGGTATCCTTAACTATGGCTACACCTTC.

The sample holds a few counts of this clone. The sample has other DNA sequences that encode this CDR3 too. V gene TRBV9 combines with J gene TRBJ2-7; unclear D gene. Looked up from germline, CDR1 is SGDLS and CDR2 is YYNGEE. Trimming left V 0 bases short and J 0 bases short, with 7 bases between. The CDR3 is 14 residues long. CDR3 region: CASSVGPGSYEQYF. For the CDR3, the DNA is TGTGCCAGCAGCGTAGGTCCGGGCTCCTACGAGCAGTACTTC.

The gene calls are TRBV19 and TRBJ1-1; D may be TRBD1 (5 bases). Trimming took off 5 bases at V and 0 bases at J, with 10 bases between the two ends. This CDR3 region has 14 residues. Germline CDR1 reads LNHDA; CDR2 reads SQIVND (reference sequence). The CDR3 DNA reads TGTGCCAGTAGTGGAGGGACGGTGAACACTGAAGCTTTCTTT. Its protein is CASSGGTVNTEAFF.

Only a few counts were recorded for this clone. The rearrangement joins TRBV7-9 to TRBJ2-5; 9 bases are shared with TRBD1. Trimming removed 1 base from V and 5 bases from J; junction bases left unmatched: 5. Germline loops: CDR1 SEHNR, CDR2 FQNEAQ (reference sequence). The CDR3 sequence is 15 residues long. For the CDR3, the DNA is TGTGCCAGCAGCTTAGGGGGGACAGGGTCCGAGACCCAGTACTTC. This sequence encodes CASSLGGTGSETQYF.

CDR3 DNA sequence: TGCGCCAGCCGGCTGGGCAGGGGGCGCGGAGAGACCCAGTACTTC. It is translated as CASRLGRGRGETQYF. V is TRBV5-1 and J is TRBJ2-5, with 8 bases that match TRBD1. Germline V gene sequence: CDR1 SGHRS, CDR2 YFSETQ. Trimming removed 7 bases from V and 4 bases from J; junction bases left unmatched: 12. The CDR3 sequence is 15 residues long. Based on the CDR3 plus reference TRBV5-1 and TRBJ2-5, the full variable domain is KAGVTQTPRYLIKTRGQQVTLSCSPISGHRSVSWYQQTPGQGLQFLFEYFSETQRNKGNFPGRFSGRQFSNSRSEMNVSTLELGDSALYLCASRLGRGRGETQYFGPGTRLLVL.

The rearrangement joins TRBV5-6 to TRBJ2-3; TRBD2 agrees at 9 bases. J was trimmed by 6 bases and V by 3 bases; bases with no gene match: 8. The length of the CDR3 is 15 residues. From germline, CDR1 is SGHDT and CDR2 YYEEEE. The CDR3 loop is CASSSFSGRGDTQYF. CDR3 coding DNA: TGTGCCAGCAGCTCCTTTAGCGGGAGAGGGGATACGCAGTATTTT.

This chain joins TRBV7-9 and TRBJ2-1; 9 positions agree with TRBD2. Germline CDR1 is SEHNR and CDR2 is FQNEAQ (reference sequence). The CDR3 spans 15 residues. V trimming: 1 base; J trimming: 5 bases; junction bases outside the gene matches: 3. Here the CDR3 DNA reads TGTGCCAGCAGCTTAGGCCTAGCGGGGCACAATGAGCAGTTCTTC. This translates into CASSLGLAGHNEQFF.

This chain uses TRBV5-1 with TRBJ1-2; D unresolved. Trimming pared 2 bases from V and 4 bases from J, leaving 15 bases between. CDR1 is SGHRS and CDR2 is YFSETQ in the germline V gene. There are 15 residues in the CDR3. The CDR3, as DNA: TGCGCCAGCAGCTTAGGTGACTCACACCTCTATGGCTACACCTTC. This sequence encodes CASSLGDSHLYGYTF.

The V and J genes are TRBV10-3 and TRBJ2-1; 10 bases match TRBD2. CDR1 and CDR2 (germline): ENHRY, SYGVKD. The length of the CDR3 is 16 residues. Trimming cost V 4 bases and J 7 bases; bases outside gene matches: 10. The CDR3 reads CAISVTASGSGNEQFF. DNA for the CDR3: TGTGCCATCAGTGTAACGGCTAGCGGGAGTGGGAATGAGCAGTTCTTC.

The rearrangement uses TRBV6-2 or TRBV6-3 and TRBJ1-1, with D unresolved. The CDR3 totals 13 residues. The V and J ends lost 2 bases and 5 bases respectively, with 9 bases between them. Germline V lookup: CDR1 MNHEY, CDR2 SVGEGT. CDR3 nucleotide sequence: TGTGCCAGCAGTTACCCGGCAGTTACTGAAGCTTTCTTT. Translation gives CASSYPAVTEAFF.

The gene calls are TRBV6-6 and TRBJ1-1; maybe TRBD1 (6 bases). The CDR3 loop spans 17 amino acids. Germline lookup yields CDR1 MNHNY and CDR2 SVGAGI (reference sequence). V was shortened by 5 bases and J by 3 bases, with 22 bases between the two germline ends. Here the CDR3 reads CASSRGQGPSPDTEAFF. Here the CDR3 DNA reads TGTGCCAGCAGTCGAGGCCAGGGGCCTAGTCCGGACACTGAAGCTTTCTTT.

CDR3 DNA: TGTGCCAGCAGTGCCCCCTCCGGGAGCGGTTACCAAGAGACCCAGTACTTC. Translation: CASSAPSGSGYQETQYF. The rearrangement joins TRBV6-1 to TRBJ2-5; D is perhaps TRBD2 (6 bases). The germline V gene encodes CDR1 MNHNS and CDR2 SASEGT. The CDR3 extends over 17 amino acids. The V gene lost 4 bases and the J gene lost 0 bases, with 18 bases spanning the gap.

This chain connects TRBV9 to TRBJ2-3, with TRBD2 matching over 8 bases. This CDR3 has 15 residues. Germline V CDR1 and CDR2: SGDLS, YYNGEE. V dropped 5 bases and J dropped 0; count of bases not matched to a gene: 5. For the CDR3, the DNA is TGTGCCAGCAGTATTAGCGGGGTTAGCACAGATACGCAGTATTTT. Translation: CASSISGVSTDTQYF.

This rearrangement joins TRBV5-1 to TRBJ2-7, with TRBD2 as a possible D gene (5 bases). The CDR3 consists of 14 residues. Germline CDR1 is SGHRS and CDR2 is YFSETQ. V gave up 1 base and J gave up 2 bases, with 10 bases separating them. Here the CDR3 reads CASSLTGSAYEQYF. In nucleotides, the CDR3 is TGCGCCAGCAGCTTGACGGGGTCCGCCTACGAGCAGTACTTC. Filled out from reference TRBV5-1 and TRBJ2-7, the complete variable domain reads KAGVTQTPRYLIKTRGQQVTLSCSPISGHRSVSWYQQTPGQGLQFLFEYFSETQRNKGNFPGRFSGRQFSNSRSEMNVSTLELGDSALYLCASSLTGSAYEQYFGPGTRLTVT.

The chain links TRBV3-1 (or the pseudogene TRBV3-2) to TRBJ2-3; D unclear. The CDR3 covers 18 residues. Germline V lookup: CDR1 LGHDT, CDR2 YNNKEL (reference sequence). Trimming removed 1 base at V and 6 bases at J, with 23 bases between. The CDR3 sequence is CASSQGFSAPYAGDTQYF. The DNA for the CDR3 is TGTGCCAGCAGCCAAGGGTTTTCGGCCCCTTATGCCGGCGATACGCAGTATTTT.

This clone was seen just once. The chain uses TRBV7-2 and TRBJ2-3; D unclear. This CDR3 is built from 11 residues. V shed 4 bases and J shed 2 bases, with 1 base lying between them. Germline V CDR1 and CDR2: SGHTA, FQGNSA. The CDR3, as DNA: TGTGCCAGCAGCTCCACAGATACGCAGTATTTT. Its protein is CASSSTDTQYF. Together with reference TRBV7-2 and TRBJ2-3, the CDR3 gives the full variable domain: GAGVSQSPSNKVTEKGKDVELRCDPISGHTALYWYRQSLGQGLEFLIYFQGNSAPDKSGLPSDRFSAERTGGSVSTLTIQRTQQEDSAVYLCASSSTDTQYFGPGTRLTVL.

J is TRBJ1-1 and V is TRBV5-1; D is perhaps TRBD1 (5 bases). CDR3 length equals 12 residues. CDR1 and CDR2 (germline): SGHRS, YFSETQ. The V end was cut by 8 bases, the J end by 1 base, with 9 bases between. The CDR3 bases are TGCGCCAGTCAGGGCCAGAACACTGAAGCTTTCTTT. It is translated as CASQGQNTEAFF.

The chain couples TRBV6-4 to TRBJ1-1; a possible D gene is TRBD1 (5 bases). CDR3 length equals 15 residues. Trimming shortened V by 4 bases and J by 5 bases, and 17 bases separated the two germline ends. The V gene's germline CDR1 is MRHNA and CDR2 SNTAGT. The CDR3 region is CASSALGGGGTEAFF. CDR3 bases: TGTGCCAGCAGTGCGTTGGGGGGTGGAGGTACTGAAGCTTTCTTT.

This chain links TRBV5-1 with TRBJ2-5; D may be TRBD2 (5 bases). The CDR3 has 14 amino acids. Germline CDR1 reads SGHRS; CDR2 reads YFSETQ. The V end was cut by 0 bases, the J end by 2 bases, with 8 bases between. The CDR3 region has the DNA TGCGCCAGCAGCTTGGTGGACTCTCAAGAGACCCAGTACTTC. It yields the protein CASSLVDSQETQYF.

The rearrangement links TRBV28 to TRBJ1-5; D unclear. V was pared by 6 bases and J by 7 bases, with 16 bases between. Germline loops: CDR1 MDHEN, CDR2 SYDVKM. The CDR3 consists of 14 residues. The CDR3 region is CASSPVYIGQPQHF. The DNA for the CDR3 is TGTGCCAGCAGCCCCGTGTATATAGGACAGCCCCAGCATTTT.

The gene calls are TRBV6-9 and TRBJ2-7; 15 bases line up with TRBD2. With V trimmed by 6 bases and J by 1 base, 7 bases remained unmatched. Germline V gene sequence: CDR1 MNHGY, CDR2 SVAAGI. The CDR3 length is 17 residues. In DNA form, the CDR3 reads TGTGCCAGCAGGGGGACTAGCGGGAGGACCCTTTCCTACGAGCAGTACTTC. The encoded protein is CASRGTSGRTLSYEQYF.

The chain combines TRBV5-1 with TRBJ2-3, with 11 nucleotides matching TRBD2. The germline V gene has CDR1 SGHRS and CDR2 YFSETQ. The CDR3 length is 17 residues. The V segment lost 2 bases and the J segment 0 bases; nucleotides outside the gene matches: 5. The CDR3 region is CASSFLAGGRSTDTQYF. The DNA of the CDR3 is TGCGCCAGCAGCTTCCTAGCGGGGGGTCGTAGCACAGATACGCAGTATTTT.

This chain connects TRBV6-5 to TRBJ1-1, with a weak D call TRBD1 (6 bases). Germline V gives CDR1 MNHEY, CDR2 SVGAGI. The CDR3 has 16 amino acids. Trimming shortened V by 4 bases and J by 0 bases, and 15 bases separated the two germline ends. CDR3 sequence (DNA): TGTGCCAGCAGTTCCCTTATGGACAGTATGAACACTGAAGCTTTCTTT. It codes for CASSSLMDSMNTEAFF.

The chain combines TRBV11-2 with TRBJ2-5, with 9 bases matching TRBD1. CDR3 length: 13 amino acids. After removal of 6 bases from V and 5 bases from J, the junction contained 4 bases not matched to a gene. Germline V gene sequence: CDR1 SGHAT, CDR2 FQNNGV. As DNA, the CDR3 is TGTGCCAGCAGTTACAGGGGGCAGGAGACCCAGTACTTC. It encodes CASSYRGQETQYF. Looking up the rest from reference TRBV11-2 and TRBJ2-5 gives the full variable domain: EAGVAQSPRYKIIEKRQSVAFWCNPISGHATLYWYQQILGQGPKLLIQFQNNGVVDDSQLPKDRFSAERLKGVDSTLKIQPAKLEDSAVYLCASSYRGQETQYFGPGTRLLVL.

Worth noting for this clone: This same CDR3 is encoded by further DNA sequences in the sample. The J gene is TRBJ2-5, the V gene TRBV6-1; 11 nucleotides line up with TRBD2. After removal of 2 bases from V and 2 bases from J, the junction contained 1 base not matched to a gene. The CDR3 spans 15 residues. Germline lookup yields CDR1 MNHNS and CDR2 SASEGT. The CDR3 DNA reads TGTGCCAGCAGTGAATTAGCGGGGGGGCAAGAGACCCAGTACTTC. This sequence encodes CASSELAGGQETQYF.

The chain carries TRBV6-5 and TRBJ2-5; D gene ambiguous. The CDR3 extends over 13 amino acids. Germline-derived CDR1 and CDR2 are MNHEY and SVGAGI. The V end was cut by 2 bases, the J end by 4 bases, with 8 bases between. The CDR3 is CASSYGDRETQYF. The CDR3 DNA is TGTGCCAGCAGTTACGGGGATCGAGAGACCCAGTACTTC.

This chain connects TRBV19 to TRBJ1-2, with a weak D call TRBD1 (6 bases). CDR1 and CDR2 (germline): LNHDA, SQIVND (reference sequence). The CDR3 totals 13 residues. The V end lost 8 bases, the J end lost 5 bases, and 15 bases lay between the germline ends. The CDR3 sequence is CASWARTVYGYTF. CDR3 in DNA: TGTGCCAGTTGGGCCCGGACAGTTTATGGCTACACCTTC.

CDR3 DNA: TGTGCCAGCAAACCAACAGCTGCCCGAGAAAAACTGTTTTTT. The encoded protein is CASKPTAAREKLFF. The chain joins TRBV28 to TRBJ1-4; D is undetermined. CDR3 length: 14 amino acids. Germline V gene lookup returns CDR1 MDHEN and CDR2 SYDVKM. V lost 7 bases, J lost 8 bases, and 17 bases lay in between.

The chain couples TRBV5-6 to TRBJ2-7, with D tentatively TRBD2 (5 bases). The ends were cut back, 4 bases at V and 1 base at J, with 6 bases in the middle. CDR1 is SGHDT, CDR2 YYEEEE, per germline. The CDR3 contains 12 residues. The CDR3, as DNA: TGTGCCAGCAGCCCGGGATCCTACGAGCAGTACTTC. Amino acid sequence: CASSPGSYEQYF.